This T cell receptor (beta chain) appears in the sequencing data of a study of shared clonotypes between healthy human individuals. The data were produced by immunoSEQ multiplex PCR, yet TCRdb's version contains in-frame clones alone and is incomplete. The sample consists of under 1 million clones, 80% to 95% of them appearing once. Only one count was recorded for this clone. V was clipped by 0 bases and J by 7 bases, with 13 bases between them. The CDR3 covers 14 residues. Germline loops: CDR1 SEHNR, CDR2 FQNEAQ (reference sequence). It was CD45RO-negative cells, positively selected for CCR7, that made up naive CD8 cells, with terminally differentiated effector memory CD45RA+ cells excluded.

This sequence was found in a man aged 25-40 years in good health. The material sequenced was naive CD8+ T cells sorted from blood. The V gene is TRBV7-9, the J gene TRBJ2-7; tentatively, D is TRBD1 or TRBD2 (5 bases each). CDR3 in DNA: TGTGCCAGCAGCTTAGCGGGACCCCCTGTGGAGCAGTACTTC. Protein: CASSLAGPPVEQYF.